These 29 T cell receptor beta chains came from one sample sequenced in a study of shared clonotypes between healthy human individuals. Terminally differentiated effector memory CD45RA+ cells were excluded from the naive CD8 cells, which were CD45RO-negative and positively selected for CCR7. This table comes from immunoSEQ multiplex PCR, and its TCRdb copy is limited to in-frame clones, with some not included. The data contain approximately 810,000 clones, approximately 92% of them singletons. Specimen: naive CD8+ T cells sorted from blood. The receptors were gathered from a man aged 30 to 39 in good health.

The rearrangement uses TRBV7-9 and TRBJ2-7; D is uncertain. Germline V gives CDR1 SEHNR, CDR2 FQNEAQ (reference sequence). This CDR3 is built from 14 residues. Trimming took 3 bases from V and 3 from J, leaving 12 bases between them. The CDR3 spells CASSFVDKFYEQYF. The CDR3 nucleotides read TGTGCCAGCAGCTTCGTCGACAAATTCTACGAGCAGTACTTC.

This chain joins TRBV20-1 and TRBJ2-1; no definite D call. The V and J ends lost 8 bases and 8 bases respectively, with 4 bases between them. The CDR3 is made up of 8 amino acids. The germline CDR1 and CDR2 sequences are DFQATT and SNEGSKA (reference sequence). CDR3: CSYDEQFF. The CDR3 DNA reads TGCAGTTACGATGAGCAGTTCTTC.

The genes are TRBV7-9 and TRBJ2-7; either TRBD1 or TRBD2 may fit D (7 bases each). V shed 5 bases and J shed 0 bases, with 17 bases lying between them. CDR1 SEHNR and CDR2 FQNEAQ come from the germline V gene (reference sequence). This CDR3 has 16 amino acids. CDR3 DNA sequence: TGTGCCAGCAGCATTACCAGGGGGAGGGGCTCCTACGAGCAGTACTTC. This gives the protein CASSITRGRGSYEQYF.

The chain employs TRBV5-1 and TRBJ2-1, with unresolved D. Trimming pared 4 bases from V and 5 bases from J, leaving 10 bases between. CDR1 and CDR2 from the germline V gene are SGHRS and YFSETQ. CDR3 length: 13 amino acids. CDR3: CASSPDLDNEQFF. The DNA of the CDR3 is TGCGCCAGCAGCCCAGATTTGGACAATGAGCAGTTCTTC.

The sample holds a few counts of this clone. The CDR3 sequence: CASSQDGFGYTF. In nucleotides, the CDR3 is TGTGCCAGCAGCCAAGACGGGTTTGGCTACACCTTC. V is TRBV14 and J is TRBJ1-2; D not certain. This CDR3 comprises 12 residues. Between the trimmed V and J ends, which lost 0 bases and 7 bases, there was a span of 6 bases. Germline V CDR1 and CDR2: SGHDN, FVKESK.

The genes are TRBV4-1 and TRBJ2-3, with D maybe TRBD2 (6 bases). Germline lookup yields CDR1 MGHRA and CDR2 YSYEKL. The length of the CDR3 is 18 residues. V lost 0 bases to trimming and J lost 0 bases, with 16 bases between them. The CDR3 DNA reads as TGCGCCAGCAGCCAAGACCCGCGGGAACCATTCAGCACAGATACGCAGTATTTT. Translating gives CASSQDPREPFSTDTQYF.

The gene calls are TRBV28 and TRBJ2-5; no definite D call. In germline, CDR1 is MDHEN, CDR2 SYDVKM. V was cut by 7 bases and J by 2 bases, with 11 bases left in between. This CDR3 is 13 amino acids long. The CDR3 region has the DNA TGTGCCAGCAAAGGCCGAAGACAAGAGACCCAGTACTTC. Its protein product is CASKGRRQETQYF.

The chain combines TRBV5-6 with TRBJ2-3; possibly TRBD1 for D (6 bases). Trimming pared 4 bases from V and 4 bases from J, leaving 16 bases between. The CDR3 loop spans 15 amino acids. CDR1 is SGHDT and CDR2 is YYEEEE in the germline V gene. CDR3 nucleotide sequence: TGTGCCAGCAGCGGGGGCACAGGGATCGCAGATACGCAGTATTTT. Its translation is CASSGGTGIADTQYF.

V and J are TRBV28 and TRBJ1-1; TRBD1 matches at 7 bases. The germline CDR1 and CDR2 sequences are MDHEN and SYDVKM. The CDR3 runs 12 residues. V shed 3 bases and J 10 bases; nucleotides not matched to a gene: 5. The CDR3 DNA reads TGTGCCAGCAGTTTCTACGACAGGGTAGCTTTCTTT. Protein sequence: CASSFYDRVAFF. Combining the CDR3 with reference TRBV28 and TRBJ1-1 gives the whole variable domain DVKVTQSSRYLVKRTGEKVFLECVQDMDHENMFWYRQDPGLGLRLIYFSYDVKMKEKGDIPEGYSVSREKKERFSLILESASTNQTSMYLCASSFYDRVAFFGQGTRLTVV.

The J gene is TRBJ2-7, the V gene TRBV9; D ambiguous. CDR1 is SGDLS, CDR2 YYNGEE, per germline. The CDR3 length is 14 residues. The germline V and J ends were trimmed by 4 bases and 3 bases, with 14 bases remaining between them. CDR3: CASSPPLADYEQYF. The CDR3, as DNA: TGTGCCAGCAGCCCTCCCCTGGCGGACTACGAGCAGTACTTC.

The J gene is TRBJ2-5, the V gene TRBV7-6; D not resolved. Trimming took 5 bases from V and 2 from J, leaving 18 bases between them. This CDR3 is built from 16 residues. Germline CDR1 is SGHVS and CDR2 is FNYEAQ. CDR3 coding DNA: TGTGCCAGCAGCCCACTGCCTCCGCTAGTACAAGAGACCCAGTACTTC. Protein: CASSPLPPLVQETQYF.

The J gene is TRBJ1-1, the V gene TRBV7-9, with 9 bases aligning to TRBD1. This CDR3 has 14 amino acids. Germline-derived CDR1 and CDR2 are SEHNR and FQNEAQ (reference sequence). J gave up 11 bases and V 10 bases, and 17 bases lay outside the gene matches. In DNA form, the CDR3 reads TGTGCCACCAAACAGGGGGCGAGTCCTAACGGGGCTTTCTTT. Protein: CATKQGASPNGAFF.

The V and J genes are TRBV7-7 and TRBJ2-6; D is uncertain. This CDR3 has 18 amino acids. The V end was cut by 5 bases, the J end by 5 bases, with 22 bases between. Germline V gene data show CDR1 as SSHAT and CDR2 as FNYEAQ (reference sequence). The CDR3 bases are TGTGCCAGCAGCAATAAAAGAGTGCCACAAAGTCGGGCCAACGTCCTGACTTTC. It codes for CASSNKRVPQSRANVLTF.

The chain links TRBV19 to TRBJ2-5; weak D call: TRBD1 (6 bases). CDR1 and CDR2 (germline): LNHDA, SQIVND (reference sequence). Trimming pared 2 bases from V and 2 bases from J, leaving 15 bases between. The CDR3 spans 16 residues. CDR3 sequence: CASSIRSVRGQETQYF. For the CDR3, the DNA is TGTGCCAGTAGTATAAGGTCCGTAAGGGGGCAAGAGACCCAGTACTTC.

The chain couples TRBV5-4 to TRBJ2-1; no firm D call. The CDR3 covers 13 residues. V was clipped by 0 bases and J by 7 bases, with 8 bases between them. Looked up from germline, CDR1 is SGHNT and CDR2 is YYREEE (reference sequence). The CDR3 spells CASSLAAANEQFF. Written as DNA, the CDR3 is TGTGCCAGCAGCTTGGCCGCAGCGAATGAGCAGTTCTTC.

The gene calls are TRBV27 and TRBJ2-1; 7 bases align to TRBD2. The germline CDR1 and CDR2 sequences are MNHEY and SMNVEV (reference sequence). The V segment lost 5 bases and the J segment 5 bases; nucleotides outside the gene matches: 9. The CDR3 consists of 15 residues. This chain's CDR3 is CASSERTREDNEQFF. CDR3 DNA: TGTGCCAGCAGTGAACGGACTAGGGAAGACAATGAGCAGTTCTTC.

The V gene is TRBV29-1, the J gene TRBJ2-7; D is possibly TRBD2 (5 bases). The length of the CDR3 is 13 residues. Germline values: CDR1 SQVTM, CDR2 ANQGSEA. Trimming stripped 3 bases from V and 3 bases from J, with 12 bases between. CDR3 region: CSVEMRESYEQYF. DNA for the CDR3: TGCAGCGTTGAGATGAGGGAGAGCTACGAGCAGTACTTC.

This chain uses TRBV28 with TRBJ1-5; D unclear. There are 19 residues in the CDR3. Germline CDR1 MDHEN, CDR2 SYDVKM. The V and J ends lost 6 bases and 0 bases respectively, with 24 bases between them. The CDR3 coding sequence is TGTGCCAGCAGCCGAGGCGTAGTGGACCCCACCGATAGCAATCAGCCCCAGCATTTT. It yields the protein CASSRGVVDPTDSNQPQHF.

About this clone: Other DNA sequences in the same sample also yield this CDR3. The chain carries TRBV2 and TRBJ2-7, with a possible D match to TRBD1 (5 bases). Germline V gene sequence: CDR1 SNHLY, CDR2 FYNNEI. The CDR3 is 11 amino acids. Between the trimmed V and J ends, which lost 4 bases and 4 bases, there was a span of 5 bases. This CDR3 is CASSAGYEQYF. The CDR3 bases are TGTGCCAGCAGTGCAGGGTACGAGCAGTACTTC.

V is TRBV11-1 and J is TRBJ2-7; 7 positions agree with TRBD1. Germline V gene data show CDR1 as SGHAT and CDR2 as FQDESV (reference sequence). After removal of 5 bases from V and 4 bases from J, the junction contained 11 bases not matched to a gene. The CDR3 sequence is 15 residues long. The CDR3: CASSHRQGEAYEQYF. The CDR3 DNA is TGTGCCAGCAGCCACCGACAGGGAGAAGCGTACGAGCAGTACTTC.

A note on this clone: The sample carries other DNA sequences with the same CDR3. The chain is built from TRBV25-1 and TRBJ2-1; D may be TRBD1 (5 bases). The V gene's germline CDR1 is MGHDK and CDR2 SYGVNS. The CDR3 length is 13 residues. The germline V and J ends were trimmed by 6 bases and 1 base, with 7 bases remaining between them. The CDR3 reads CASSDSSYNEQFF. The DNA of the CDR3 is TGTGCCAGCAGCGACAGTTCCTACAATGAGCAGTTCTTC.

V and J are TRBV30 and TRBJ2-1; no definite D call. The V gene's germline CDR1 is GTSNPN and CDR2 SVGIG (reference sequence). V dropped 5 bases and J dropped 7 bases, with 6 bases sitting between them. The CDR3 runs 10 residues. The CDR3 loop is CAWDGNEQFF. The CDR3 DNA is TGTGCCTGGGACGGGAATGAGCAGTTCTTC. Drawing the rest from reference TRBV30 and TRBJ2-1, the complete variable domain is SQTIHQWPATLVQPVGSPLSLECTVEGTSNPNLYWYRQAAGRGLQLLFYSVGIGQISSEVPQNLSASRPQDRQFILSSKKLLLSDSGFYLCAWDGNEQFFGPGTRLTVL.

V is TRBV9 and J is TRBJ2-6; 7 bases are shared with TRBD1. The CDR3 loop spans 18 amino acids. The junction had 6 bases not matched to a gene; V was cut back by 0 bases and J by 0 bases. Germline CDR1 reads SGDLS; CDR2 reads YYNGEE. In nucleotides, the CDR3 is TGTGCCAGCAGCGTAGGTGCGACAGGGTACTCTGGGGCCAACGTCCTGACTTTC. Protein sequence: CASSVGATGYSGANVLTF.

This clone appeared a few times. This chain links TRBV6-5 with TRBJ2-5, with 10 bases that match TRBD1. The ends lost 6 bases at V and 5 bases at J; junction bases unmatched: 9. The CDR3 runs to 15 residues. Germline CDR1 is MNHEY and CDR2 is SVGAGI. This CDR3 is CASSPGTGAWETQYF. CDR3 bases: TGTGCCAGCAGCCCCGGGACAGGGGCCTGGGAGACCCAGTACTTC.

Points on this clone: This sample also contains other DNA sequences that code for the same CDR3. This chain connects TRBV5-1 to TRBJ2-7, with TRBD2 matching over 7 bases. From germline, CDR1 is SGHRS and CDR2 YFSETQ. V trimming: 0 bases; J trimming: 2 bases; junction bases outside the gene matches: 2. CDR3 length: 14 residues. Here the CDR3 reads CASSLAAGAYEQYF. The CDR3 nucleotides read TGCGCCAGCAGCTTGGCCGCGGGAGCCTACGAGCAGTACTTC.

The chain combines TRBV5-5 with TRBJ2-2, with unresolved D. The V and J ends lost 4 bases and 0 bases respectively, with 13 bases between them. CDR1 and CDR2 from the germline V gene are SGHKS and YYEKEE (reference sequence). CDR3 length: 16 residues. In nucleotides, the CDR3 is TGTGCCAGCAGCGCCCACTCACCTCCGAACACCGGGGAGCTGTTTTTT. Protein: CASSAHSPPNTGELFF.

This clone was seen a single time. The rearrangement links TRBV27 to TRBJ1-1, with D hard to call. Germline V lookup: CDR1 MNHEY, CDR2 SMNVEV (reference sequence). The ends were cut back, 5 bases at V and 3 bases at J, with 10 bases in the middle. The CDR3 totals 13 residues. CDR3 sequence: CASSTFLDTEAFF. The CDR3 coding sequence is TGTGCCAGCAGTACTTTTCTGGACACTGAAGCTTTCTTT.

This rearrangement joins TRBV7-9 to TRBJ2-7; 8 nucleotides line up with TRBD1. The germline V gene encodes CDR1 SEHNR and CDR2 FQNEAQ (reference sequence). The trim removed 5 bases at V and 2 bases at J, leaving 14 bases unmatched. The CDR3 loop spans 17 amino acids. The CDR3 nucleotides are TGTGCCAGCAGCAGTACAGGGGGGTCGGAAAATGCCTACGAGCAGTACTTC. Protein product: CASSSTGGSENAYEQYF.

The chain recombines TRBV7-9 with TRBJ2-1, with no clear D. The CDR3 has 12 amino acids. V lost 5 bases and J lost 10, with 12 bases in between. Germline V CDR1 and CDR2: SEHNR, FQNEAQ (reference sequence). The CDR3 DNA reads as TGTGCCAGCAGCCCTACGGTCGAGGAGCAGTTCTTC. Protein product: CASSPTVEEQFF.